Below, 8 T cell receptor beta chains from the same sample are listed, as sequenced in a study of spatial heterogeneity in lung cancer. TCRdb fed the 5' RACE reads into MiXCR, producing one record per CDR3 protein. The data show about 38,000 distinct CDR3 sequences, with less than 6.5% seen just once and 25% to 30% held by the top ten. As for time point: sample taken at primary tumor resection. The sequencing used PBMCs, collected at surgery. The receptors stem from a female donor with early-stage non-small cell lung cancer.

In its sample, this clonotype was seen many times. The chain has TRBV30 and TRBJ2-5; perhaps TRBD1 as D (6 bases). The V and J ends lost 1 base and 2 bases respectively, with 11 bases between them. The length of the CDR3 is 14 residues. Germline CDR1 and CDR2: GTSNPN and SVGIG (reference sequence). CDR3 sequence: CAWSGGGGQETQYF. CDR3 bases: TGTGCCTGGAGTGGAGGGGGTGGACAAGAGACCCAGTACTTC.

This clonotype turned up a few times. The genes are TRBV4-1 and TRBJ2-7, with TRBD2 matching over 10 bases. Germline CDR1 reads MGHRA; CDR2 reads YSYEKL. Trimming at V came to 1 base and at J to 3 bases, leaving 6 bases not matched to a gene. The CDR3 extends over 16 amino acids. The CDR3 is CASSQGSTSGVYEQYF. CDR3 nucleotide sequence: TGCGCCAGCAGCCAAGGGAGTACTAGCGGGGTCTACGAGCAGTACTTC.

There are many counts of this clonotype. The chain has TRBV7-2 and TRBJ2-1, with 8 bases that match TRBD1. The CDR3 consists of 15 residues. J lost 4 bases, V lost 0 bases, and 2 bases had no gene match. CDR1 is SGHTA, CDR2 FQGNSA, per germline. The CDR3 bases are TGTGCCAGCAGCTTAGCCCAGGGGGCTTACAATGAGCAGTTCTTC. Its protein is CASSLAQGAYNEQFF.

This clonotype occurred many times. The CDR3 spells CASSQGLGSGKNIQYF. DNA of the CDR3: TGTGCCAGCAGCCAAGGGCTGGGGTCGGGCAAAAACATTCAGTACTTC. V is TRBV4-2 and J is TRBJ2-4, with D hard to call. The CDR3 runs to 16 residues. V was pared by 1 base and J by 3 bases, with 13 bases between. Germline CDR1 is LGHNA and CDR2 is YNFKEQ.

The gene calls are TRBV6-1 and TRBJ2-1; possible D gene TRBD2, 6 bases. The germline CDR1 and CDR2 sequences are MNHNS and SASEGT. V dropped 1 base and J dropped 0 bases, with 16 bases sitting between them. This CDR3 has 18 amino acids. CDR3 loop: CASSEVIVWGDSYNEQFF. The CDR3 DNA follows: TGTGCCAGCAGTGAAGTAATTGTTTGGGGGGACTCCTACAATGAGCAGTTCTTC.

This clonotype showed up many times. This chain uses TRBV9 with TRBJ2-7, with D tentatively TRBD1 or TRBD2 (5 bases each). Trimming took 0 bases from V and 2 from J, leaving 12 bases between them. CDR1 and CDR2 (germline): SGDLS, YYNGEE. This CDR3 has 15 amino acids. The DNA of the CDR3 is TGTGCCAGCAGCGTAGGTGGGGGTTCGCCCTACGAGCAGTACTTC. Encoded protein: CASSVGGGSPYEQYF.

This clonotype was recorded at least ten times. In DNA, the CDR3 is TGTGCCACCAGCAGGGATAATCAGCCCCAGCATTTT. It yields the protein CATSRDNQPQHF. V usage is TRBV24-1 and J usage is TRBJ1-5, with a weak D call TRBD1 (5 bases). V was pared by 7 bases and J by 4 bases, with 7 bases between. This CDR3 region has 12 residues. Germline-derived CDR1 and CDR2 are KGHDR and SFDVKD.

This clonotype was found many times. V is TRBV27 and J is TRBJ2-2, with D hard to call. V was clipped by 0 bases and J by 4 bases, with 0 bases between them. In germline, CDR1 is MNHEY, CDR2 SMNVEV (reference sequence). The CDR3 spans 12 residues. CDR3 sequence: CASSLSTGELFF. In DNA, the CDR3 is TGTGCCAGCAGTTTATCCACCGGGGAGCTGTTTTTT.